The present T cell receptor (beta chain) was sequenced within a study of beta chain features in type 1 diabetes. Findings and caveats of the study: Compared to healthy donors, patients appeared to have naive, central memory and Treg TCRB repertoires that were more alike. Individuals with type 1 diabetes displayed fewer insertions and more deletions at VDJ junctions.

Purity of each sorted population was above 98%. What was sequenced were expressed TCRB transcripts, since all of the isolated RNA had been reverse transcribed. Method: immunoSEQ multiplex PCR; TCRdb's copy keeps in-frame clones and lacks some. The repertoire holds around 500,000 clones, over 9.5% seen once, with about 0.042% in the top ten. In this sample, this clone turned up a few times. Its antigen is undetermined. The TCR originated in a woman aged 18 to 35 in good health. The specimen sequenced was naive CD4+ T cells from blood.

Here the CDR3 reads CASSLDQGSYEQYV. CDR3 in DNA: TGTGCCAGCAGCTTAGACCAGGGGTCCTACGAGCAGTACGTC. The gene calls are TRBV7-9 and TRBJ2-7; D perhaps matches TRBD1 (6 bases). This CDR3 spans 14 amino acids. V gave up 1 base and J gave up 1 base, with 8 bases separating them. The V gene's germline CDR1 is SEHNR and CDR2 FQNEAQ (reference sequence).